This is a list of T cell receptor beta chains from one sample in a study of blood T cell repertoires in COVID-19. The assay was immunoSEQ multiplex PCR, and TCRdb's table has in-frame clones only and misses some. This sample has fewer than 350,000 clones, with about four fifths found just once. The sequenced sample consisted of peripheral blood. These receptors all stem from a woman aged 55-70 years with active or convalescent COVID-19. Both conserved end residues are part of each CDR3. Each record gives: V gene, J gene, D gene, clone size, CDR3 protein, CDR3 DNA. D genes are given only for firm matches. Clone size is not always given. Where it is, it says once, few, many or a class for expanded clones.

v_call: TRBV4-3; j_call: TRBJ2-7; d_call: TRBD2; clone_size: NA; cdr3_aa: CASSQVWSSGVLEQYF; cdr3_nt: TGCGCCAGCAGCCAAGTTTGGTCTAGCGGGGTGCTCGAGCAGTACTTC
v_call: TRBV10-3; j_call: TRBJ1-6; d_call: TRBD1; clone_size: few; cdr3_aa: CAISERTGGNSPLHF; cdr3_nt: TGTGCCATCAGTGAGAGGACAGGGGGGAATTCACCCCTCCACTTT
v_call: TRBV7-9; j_call: TRBJ2-5; d_call: TRBD2; clone_size: NA; cdr3_aa: CASSSGTSPRDF; cdr3_nt: TGTGCCAGCAGCTCCGGGACTAGCCCCCGGGACTTC
v_call: TRBV10-3; j_call: TRBJ2-2; d_call: TRBD1; clone_size: NA; cdr3_aa: CAISESDRGTGELFF; cdr3_nt: TGTGCCATCAGTGAGTCGGACAGGGGTACCGGGGAGCTGTTTTTT
v_call: TRBV2; j_call: TRBJ2-4; d_call: NA; clone_size: NA; cdr3_aa: CASSSVEDIQYF; cdr3_nt: TGTGCCAGCAGTTCCGTAGAGGACATTCAGTACTTC
v_call: TRBV6-6; j_call: TRBJ1-2; d_call: NA; clone_size: once; cdr3_aa: CASSYAPGDDGYTF; cdr3_nt: TGTGCCAGCAGTTATGCCCCAGGGGATGATGGCTACACCTTC
v_call: TRBV5-4; j_call: TRBJ1-4; d_call: NA; clone_size: once; cdr3_aa: CASSRADTDEKLFF; cdr3_nt: TGTGCCAGCAGCCGCGCCGACACGGATGAAAAACTGTTTTTT
v_call: TRBV7-3; j_call: TRBJ2-5; d_call: TRBD2; clone_size: NA; cdr3_aa: CASSSGTSGTGTQYF; cdr3_nt: TGTGCCAGCAGCTCAGGGACTAGCGGTACTGGGACCCAGTACTTC
v_call: TRBV27; j_call: TRBJ1-4; d_call: NA; clone_size: NA; cdr3_aa: CASSPPAGRRGGKLFF; cdr3_nt: TGTGCCAGCAGTCCACCTGCCGGACGTAGGGGGGGAAAACTGTTTTTT
v_call: TRBV29-1; j_call: TRBJ2-5; d_call: NA; clone_size: NA; cdr3_aa: CSVELMAPGETQYF; cdr3_nt: TGCAGCGTTGAATTAATGGCCCCAGGAGAGACCCAGTACTTC
v_call: TRBV6-1; j_call: TRBJ2-5; d_call: NA; clone_size: NA; cdr3_aa: CASSEARLQVKTQYF; cdr3_nt: TGTGCCAGCAGTGAAGCGAGGTTACAGGTGAAGACCCAGTACTTC
v_call: TRBV2; j_call: TRBJ2-7; d_call: TRBD1; clone_size: NA; cdr3_aa: CASTPRDRNFYEQYF; cdr3_nt: TGTGCCAGCACCCCCCGGGACAGAAATTTCTACGAGCAGTACTTC
v_call: TRBV30; j_call: TRBJ1-6; d_call: NA; clone_size: NA; cdr3_aa: CAWSGGSPLHF; cdr3_nt: TGTGCCTGGAGCGGAGGTTCACCCCTCCACTTT